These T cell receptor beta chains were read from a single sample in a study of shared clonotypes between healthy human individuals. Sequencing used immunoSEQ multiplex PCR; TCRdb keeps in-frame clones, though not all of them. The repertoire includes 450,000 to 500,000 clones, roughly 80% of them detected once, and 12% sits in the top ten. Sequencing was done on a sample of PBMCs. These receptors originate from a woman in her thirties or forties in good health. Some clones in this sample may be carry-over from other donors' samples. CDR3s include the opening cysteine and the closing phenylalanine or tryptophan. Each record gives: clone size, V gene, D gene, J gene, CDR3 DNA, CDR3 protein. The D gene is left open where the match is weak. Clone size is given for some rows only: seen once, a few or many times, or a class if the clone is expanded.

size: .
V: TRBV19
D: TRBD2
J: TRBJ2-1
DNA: TGTGCCAGTAACGGACTAGCGGCTTACAATGAGCAGTTCTTC
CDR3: CASNGLAAYNEQFF

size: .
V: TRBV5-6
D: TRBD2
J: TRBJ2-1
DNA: TGTGCCAGCAGCTCTTATATGGCTAGCGGGATCGATGAGCAGTTCTTC
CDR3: CASSSYMASGIDEQFF

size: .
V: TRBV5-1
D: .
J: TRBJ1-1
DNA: TGCGCCAGCAGCTCGATGACAGTGAACACTGAAGCTTTCTTT
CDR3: CASSSMTVNTEAFF

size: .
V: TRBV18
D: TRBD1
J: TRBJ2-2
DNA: TGTGCCAGCTCACCCGATCAGACAGGGATGGTGTTTTTT
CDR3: CASSPDQTGMVFF

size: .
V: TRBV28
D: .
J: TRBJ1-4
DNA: TGTGCCAGCAGACCCAGGGTTTCAACTAATGAAAAACTGTTTTTT
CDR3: CASRPRVSTNEKLFF

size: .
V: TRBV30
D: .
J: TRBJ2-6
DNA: TGTGCCTGGAGTGAAGCTCTGCCGGTCGAAAACGTCCTGACTTTC
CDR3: CAWSEALPVENVLTF

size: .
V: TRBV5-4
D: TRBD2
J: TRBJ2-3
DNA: TGTGCCAGCAACTCCGGTCTAGCGGGAGTTTCGGATGATACGCAGTATTTT
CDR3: CASNSGLAGVSDDTQYF

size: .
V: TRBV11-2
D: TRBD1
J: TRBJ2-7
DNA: TGTGCCAGCAGCGTGGGACAGCCCTACGAGCAGTACTTC
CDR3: CASSVGQPYEQYF

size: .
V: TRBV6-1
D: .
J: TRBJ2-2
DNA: TGTGCCAGCAGTGACCCAGGACAACAACACACCGGGGAGCTGTTTTTT
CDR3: CASSDPGQQHTGELFF

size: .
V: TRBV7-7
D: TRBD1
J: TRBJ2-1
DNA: TGTGCTAGCAGCTTTAGTGGGGACAGTGAGCAGTTCTTC
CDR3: CASSFSGDSEQFF

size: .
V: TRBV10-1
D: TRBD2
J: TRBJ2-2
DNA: TGCGCCAGCAGTGCTTTAGCGGGAGGCTACACCGGGGAGCTGTTTTTT
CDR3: CASSALAGGYTGELFF

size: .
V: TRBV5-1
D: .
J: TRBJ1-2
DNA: TGCGCCAGCAGCTTGGATTCAGCCGGGTATGGCTACACCTTC
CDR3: CASSLDSAGYGYTF

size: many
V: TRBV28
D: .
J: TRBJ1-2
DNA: TGTGCCAGCAGTTTAGGGAACTATGGCTACACCTTC
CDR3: CASSLGNYGYTF

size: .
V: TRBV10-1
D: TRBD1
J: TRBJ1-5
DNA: TGCGCCAGCAGTGGCCGCGGGACAGGGCTTCGTCAGCCCCAGCATTTT
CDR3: CASSGRGTGLRQPQHF

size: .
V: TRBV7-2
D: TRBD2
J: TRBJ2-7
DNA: TGTGCCAGCAGCTTAGCGGCTCCGCTAGCGGGAGGGAAATACGAGCAGTACTTC
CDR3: CASSLAAPLAGGKYEQYF

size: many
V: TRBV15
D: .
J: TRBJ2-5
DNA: TGTGCCACCAGCAGAGGGGGAGACGATGAGACCCAGTACTTC
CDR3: CATSRGGDDETQYF

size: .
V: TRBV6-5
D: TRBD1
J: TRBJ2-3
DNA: TGTGCCAGCAGTTACCTGGACAGGGGGCAGGATACGCAGTATTTT
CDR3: CASSYLDRGQDTQYF

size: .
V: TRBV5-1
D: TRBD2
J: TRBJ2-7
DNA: TGCGCCAGCAGCTTGGATGCTAGCGGGGGGGCCTACGAGCAGTACTTC
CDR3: CASSLDASGGAYEQYF

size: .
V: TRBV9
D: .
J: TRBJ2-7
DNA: TGTGCCAGCAGCCCACAGCAGTACCCCTACGAGCAGTACTTC
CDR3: CASSPQQYPYEQYF

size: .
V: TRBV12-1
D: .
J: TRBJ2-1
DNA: TGTGCCAGCAGCTTTGAGTATGGCAGGGGTCCTCAACTCTCCTACAATGAGCAGTTCTTC
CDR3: CASSFEYGRGPQLSYNEQFF

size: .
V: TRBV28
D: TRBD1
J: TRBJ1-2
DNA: TGTGCCAGCAGTTTACCGGACAGGGGGTTTAATGGCTACACCTTC
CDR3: CASSLPDRGFNGYTF

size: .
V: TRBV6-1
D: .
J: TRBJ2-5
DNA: TGTGCCAGCAGTGTACAGCCCAGTCAAGAGACCCAGTACTTC
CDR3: CASSVQPSQETQYF

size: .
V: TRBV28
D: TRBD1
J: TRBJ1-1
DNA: TGTGCCAGCAGTGAGACCGTCCGGGACAGCCCTGAAGCTTTCTTT
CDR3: CASSETVRDSPEAFF

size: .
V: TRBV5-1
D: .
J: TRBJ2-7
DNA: TGCGCCAGCAGCTTGGGCGTGCAGGGTTCCTACGAGCAGTACTTC
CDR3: CASSLGVQGSYEQYF

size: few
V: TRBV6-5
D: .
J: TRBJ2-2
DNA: TGTGCCAGCACCCTAATCAACACCGGGGAGCTGTTTTTT
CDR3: CASTLINTGELFF

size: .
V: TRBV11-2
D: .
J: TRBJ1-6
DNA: TGTGCCAGCAGCTTTTCGGGAGTTAATTCACCCCTCCACTTT
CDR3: CASSFSGVNSPLHF

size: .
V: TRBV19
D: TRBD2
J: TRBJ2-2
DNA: TGTGCCAGTAGTATTAGAGCGGGAGCGAACACCGGGGAGCTGTTTTTT
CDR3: CASSIRAGANTGELFF

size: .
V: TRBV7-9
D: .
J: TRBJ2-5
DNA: TGTGCCAGCAGCTTAGAGGGTTTCCAAGAGACCCAGTACTTC
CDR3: CASSLEGFQETQYF

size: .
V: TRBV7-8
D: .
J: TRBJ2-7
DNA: TGTGCCAGCAGCTTAGGGTCAGGGTTCGAGCAGTACTTC
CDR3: CASSLGSGFEQYF

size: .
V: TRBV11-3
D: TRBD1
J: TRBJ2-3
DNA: TGTGCCAGCAGCCCGGGACAGGCGACAGATACGCAGTATTTT
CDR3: CASSPGQATDTQYF

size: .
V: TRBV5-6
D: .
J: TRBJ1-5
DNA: TGTGCCAGCAGCTTAATCTCCCAGGGCCATCAGCCCCAGCATTTT
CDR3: CASSLISQGHQPQHF

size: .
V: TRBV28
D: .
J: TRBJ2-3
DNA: TGTGCCAGCAGTTTTACGGGAGTGAACACAGATACGCAGTATTTT
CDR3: CASSFTGVNTDTQYF

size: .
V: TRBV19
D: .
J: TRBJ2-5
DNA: TGTGCCAGTAGTATGTTATTGGCGGCAGAGACCCAGTACTTC
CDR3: CASSMLLAAETQYF

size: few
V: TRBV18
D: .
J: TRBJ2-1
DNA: TGTGCCAGCTCACCACCGTTCGGGAGCAATGAGCAGTTCTTC
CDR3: CASSPPFGSNEQFF

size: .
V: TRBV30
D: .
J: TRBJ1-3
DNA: TGTGCCTGGAGCCGGCAACCTGGAAACACCATATATTTT
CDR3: CAWSRQPGNTIYF

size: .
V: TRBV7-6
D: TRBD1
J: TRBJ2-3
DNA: TGTGCCAGCAGCCCAATTCAGGGGGCGAGCACAGATACGCAGTATTTT
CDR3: CASSPIQGASTDTQYF

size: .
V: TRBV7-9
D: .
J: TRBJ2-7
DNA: TGTGCCAGCAACAAGGCTAATACCTACGAGCAGTACTTC
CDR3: CASNKANTYEQYF

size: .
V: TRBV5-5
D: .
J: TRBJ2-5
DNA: TGTGCCAGCACCCAGGAAGAGACCCAGTACTTC
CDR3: CASTQEETQYF

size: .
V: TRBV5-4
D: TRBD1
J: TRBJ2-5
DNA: TGTGCCAGCAGCCGAGGACAGGTTCAAGAGACCCAGTACTTC
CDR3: CASSRGQVQETQYF

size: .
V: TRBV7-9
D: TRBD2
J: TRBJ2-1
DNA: TGTGCCAGCAGCTTACGGACTAGCGGGAGGGCCAGGAATGAGCAGTTCTTC
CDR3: CASSLRTSGRARNEQFF

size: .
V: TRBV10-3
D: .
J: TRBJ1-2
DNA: TGTGCCACCAGTGAATCTGGGTTGGGTGGCTACACCTTC
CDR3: CATSESGLGGYTF

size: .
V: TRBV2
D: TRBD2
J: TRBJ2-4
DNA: TGTGCCAGCAGTGGACTAGCGGTTCGAAACATTCAGTACTTC
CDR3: CASSGLAVRNIQYF

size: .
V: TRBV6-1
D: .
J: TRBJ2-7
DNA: TGTGCCAGCAGTGAACAGGGGGAGGACGAGCAGTACTTC
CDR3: CASSEQGEDEQYF

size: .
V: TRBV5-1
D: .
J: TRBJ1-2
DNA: TGCGCCAGCAGCTTGGATGGCGAAAGGAACTATGGCTACACCTTC
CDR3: CASSLDGERNYGYTF

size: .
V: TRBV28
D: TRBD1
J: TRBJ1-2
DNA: TGTGCCAGCAGTTTAGAGGGGGCTCGTGGCTACACCTTC
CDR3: CASSLEGARGYTF

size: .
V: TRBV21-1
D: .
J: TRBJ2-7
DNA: TGTGCCAGGGGCCCTAGCTCCTACGAGCAGTACTTC
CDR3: CARGPSSYEQYF

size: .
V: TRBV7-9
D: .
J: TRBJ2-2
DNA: TGTGCCAGCAGCTTACTAAACACCGGGGAGCTGTTTTTT
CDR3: CASSLLNTGELFF

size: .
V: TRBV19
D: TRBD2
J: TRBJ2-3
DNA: TGTGCCAGTAGCGAAACTAGCGGGACCACAGATACGCAGTATTTT
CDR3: CASSETSGTTDTQYF

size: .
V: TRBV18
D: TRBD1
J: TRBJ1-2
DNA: TGTGCCAGCTCCCAGGGACAGGAGCTTGGCTACACCTTC
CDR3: CASSQGQELGYTF